This T cell receptor (beta chain) is drawn from a study of cytomegalovirus exposure and HLA in healthy donors. Overall study context: The approximately 120 validation repertoires, a later analysis reported, used the same platform as the 666 first-cohort repertoires. General study points: While the bulk of TCR sequences proved rare, some public TCRs turned up in many donors. Three chains tied to CMV proved CMV antigen-specific in vitro.

Sequenced by immunoSEQ multiplex PCR; TCRdb stores in-frame clones only, minus some. The profile shows around 200,000 clones, approximately 86% of them singletons. In germline, CDR1 is MDHEN, CDR2 SYDVKM. The J segment lost 4 bases and the V segment lost 3 bases, leaving 10 bases of the junction unmatched. The CDR3 length is 18 residues. In regard to this clone: The target antigen is unknown.

The rearrangement joins TRBV28 to TRBJ2-2, with TRBD2 matching 11 bases. The sequence was collected from a woman aged 18-29 years in good health and CMV-seronegative. The sample consisted of PBMCs. CDR3 DNA sequence: TGTGCCAGCAGTTTCCCGGCCGGGACTAGCGGAAGCACCGGGGAGCTGTTTTTT. It codes for CASSFPAGTSGSTGELFF.